The 26 T cell receptor beta chains below come from one sample, sequenced in a study of cytomegalovirus exposure and HLA in healthy donors. The PCR contained 60 Vbeta and 13 Jbeta primers. The data were produced by immunoSEQ multiplex PCR, yet TCRdb's version contains in-frame clones alone and is incomplete. Of 150,000 to 200,000 clones in the sample, roughly four fifths were seen once. What was sequenced was PBMCs. Receptors were obtained from a young man in good health and CMV-seronegative.

This chain joins TRBV30 and TRBJ2-7, with no clear D. Trimming left V 1 base short and J 5 bases short, with 12 bases between. Germline V gene sequence: CDR1 GTSNPN, CDR2 SVGIG (reference sequence). The CDR3 has 13 amino acids. In nucleotides, the CDR3 is TGTGCCTGGAGTGCGGGTTCGGTCAACGAGCAGTACTTC. It translates to CAWSAGSVNEQYF.

The CDR3 sequence: CATSRARTGYEQYF. DNA for the CDR3: TGTGCCACCAGCAGAGCCAGGACAGGCTACGAGCAGTACTTC. V is TRBV15 and J is TRBJ2-7, with 7 bases matching TRBD1. CDR1 is LNHNV, CDR2 YYDKDF, per germline (reference sequence). This CDR3 spans 14 amino acids. The junction had 3 bases not matched to a gene; V was cut back by 1 base and J by 3 bases.

The chain links TRBV11-2 to TRBJ2-2, with D possibly matching TRBD1 (5 bases). CDR1 SGHAT and CDR2 FQNNGV come from the germline V gene. V was trimmed by 6 bases and J by 3 bases, leaving 11 bases between them. CDR3 size: 14 residues. The CDR3 sequence: CASRQVWDTGELFF. CDR3 DNA sequence: TGTGCCAGCAGACAGGTCTGGGACACCGGGGAGCTGTTTTTT.

The V gene is TRBV7-2, the J gene TRBJ2-7; D is ambiguous. Germline CDR1 reads SGHTA; CDR2 reads FQGNSA. Trimming left V 2 bases short and J 6 bases short, with 8 bases between. The CDR3 has 12 residues. CDR3 loop: CASSLRYSEQYF. The CDR3 DNA sequence: TGTGCCAGCAGCTTACGCTATAGCGAGCAGTACTTC.

V is TRBV29-1 and J is TRBJ2-7; TRBD2 matches 10 bases. This CDR3 is built from 13 residues. Germline CDR1 reads SQVTM; CDR2 reads ANQGSEA. J gave up 2 bases and V 4 bases, and 2 bases lay outside the gene matches. The CDR3 protein is CSVGAGGAYEQYF. CDR3 sequence (DNA): TGCAGCGTTGGAGCGGGAGGGGCCTACGAGCAGTACTTC.

This chain links TRBV27 with TRBJ2-3; 9 nucleotides match TRBD2. Germline V gives CDR1 MNHEY, CDR2 SMNVEV (reference sequence). There are 19 residues in the CDR3. V dropped 2 bases and J dropped 3; count of bases not matched to a gene: 15. CDR3 nucleotides: TGTGCCAGCAGTTTAACAACGTCCACGTGGCTAGCGGGAACAGATACGCAGTATTTT. Amino acid sequence: CASSLTTSTWLAGTDTQYF.

This clone was seen a few times. The CDR3 coding sequence is TGTGCCAGCAGCTTCTTGGGACAGCTCTCTGGAAACACCATATATTTT. It encodes CASSFLGQLSGNTIYF. The V and J genes are TRBV5-6 and TRBJ1-3; 7 bases are shared with TRBD1. CDR3 size: 16 residues. The V segment lost 2 bases and the J segment 0 bases; nucleotides outside the gene matches: 5. Germline V CDR1 and CDR2: SGHDT, YYEEEE.

V and J are TRBV11-2 and TRBJ1-6; 7 nucleotides match TRBD1. The CDR3 is 17 amino acids. Germline CDR1 SGHAT, CDR2 FQNNGV. The J segment lost 3 bases and the V segment lost 5 bases, leaving 10 bases of the junction unmatched. The CDR3 is CASSGLNRGSYNSPLHF. CDR3 nucleotide sequence: TGTGCCAGCAGCGGCCTCAACAGGGGCAGCTATAATTCACCCCTCCACTTT.

V and J are TRBV6-5 and TRBJ2-7; D unresolved. Germline values: CDR1 MNHEY, CDR2 SVGAGI. Between the trimmed V and J ends, which lost 1 base and 6 bases, there was a span of 10 bases. The CDR3 consists of 13 residues. CDR3: CASSYWQSGEQYF. The CDR3 DNA is TGTGCCAGCAGTTACTGGCAGTCGGGCGAGCAGTACTTC.

This chain joins TRBV27 and TRBJ2-7; a possible D gene is TRBD2 (5 bases). Trimming pared 6 bases from V and 3 bases from J, leaving 12 bases between. The CDR3 has 13 amino acids. Germline V lookup: CDR1 MNHEY, CDR2 SMNVEV (reference sequence). The chain's CDR3 is CASSRDRDYEQYF. CDR3 nucleotide sequence: TGTGCCAGCAGCCGGGATAGGGACTACGAGCAGTACTTC.

J is TRBJ2-3 and V is TRBV29-1; 8 positions agree with TRBD1. The V and J ends lost 2 bases and 2 bases, in that order; junction bases with no gene match: 6. The CDR3 loop spans 15 amino acids. Germline CDR1 and CDR2: SQVTM and ANQGSEA. The CDR3 protein is CSVEPRDRPTDTQYF. The CDR3 bases are TGCAGCGTTGAACCACGGGACAGGCCCACAGATACGCAGTATTTT.

The rearrangement uses TRBV19 and TRBJ2-7, with D possibly matching TRBD2 (6 bases). V was shortened by 3 bases and J by 1 base, with 10 bases between the two germline ends. Germline-derived CDR1 and CDR2 are LNHDA and SQIVND (reference sequence). The CDR3 consists of 14 residues. The CDR3 reads CASSIMEGSYEQYF. CDR3 DNA: TGTGCCAGTAGTATCATGGAGGGGTCCTACGAGCAGTACTTC.

The chain combines TRBV19 with TRBJ1-3; the match to TRBD1 covers 7 bases. The CDR3 spans 17 residues. CDR1 is LNHDA, CDR2 SQIVND, per germline (reference sequence). The ends lost 7 bases at V and 0 bases at J; junction bases unmatched: 12. CDR3 in amino acids: CASTETGSLFSGNTIYF. The CDR3 DNA reads TGTGCCAGTACCGAGACAGGGAGTCTGTTCTCTGGAAACACCATATATTTT. The whole variable domain, remainder taken from reference TRBV19 and TRBJ1-3, is DGGITQSPKYLFRKEGQNVTLSCEQNLNHDAMYWYRQDPGQGLRLIYYSQIVNDFQKGDIAEGYSVSREKKESFPLTVTSAQKNPTAFYLCASTETGSLFSGNTIYFGEGSWLTVV.

The V call is TRBV11-3, the J call TRBJ2-2; 8 nucleotides match TRBD2. Germline V gives CDR1 SGHNT, CDR2 YENEEA. V lost 1 base to trimming and J lost 0 bases; unmatched junction nucleotides: 7. The CDR3 sequence is 18 residues long. The DNA for the CDR3 is TGTGCCAGCAGCTTAGGTATTGGCGGGGGGACGAACACCGGGGAGCTGTTTTTT. Encoded protein: CASSLGIGGGTNTGELFF.

Here the CDR3 reads CASSQGSVAPLHF. The CDR3 DNA sequence: TGTGCCAGCAGCCAAGGGAGTGTCGCACCCCTCCACTTT. The rearrangement uses TRBV11-3 and TRBJ1-6, with D unclear. The CDR3 has 13 amino acids. CDR1 is SGHNT, CDR2 YENEEA, per germline. Trimming pared 5 bases from V and 11 bases from J, leaving 13 bases between.

The chain couples TRBV9 to TRBJ2-3, with D possibly matching TRBD2 (5 bases). The CDR3 consists of 15 residues. V was cut by 0 bases and J by 2 bases, with 10 bases left in between. CDR1 SGDLS and CDR2 YYNGEE come from the germline V gene. The chain's CDR3 is CASSVASLVTDTQYF. As DNA, the CDR3 is TGTGCCAGCAGCGTAGCTAGCCTAGTCACAGATACGCAGTATTTT. The full variable domain, with the rest looked up from reference TRBV9 and TRBJ2-3, is DSGVTQTPKHLITATGQRVTLRCSPRSGDLSVYWYQQSLDQGLQFLIQYYNGEERAKGNILERFSAQQFPDLHSELNLSSLELGDSALYFCASSVASLVTDTQYFGPGTRLTVL.

The V gene is TRBV7-2, the J gene TRBJ2-3; 7 positions match TRBD1. Per germline, CDR1 SGHTA and CDR2 FQGNSA. The trim removed 4 bases at V and 2 bases at J, leaving 3 bases unmatched. The CDR3 covers 14 residues. In DNA form, the CDR3 reads TGTGCCAGCAGCTGGGGACAGATCACAGATACGCAGTATTTT. It translates to CASSWGQITDTQYF.

The V and J genes are TRBV20-1 and TRBJ2-7; D ambiguous. The CDR3 totals 11 residues. Trimming took 5 bases from V and 5 from J, leaving 10 bases between them. Germline CDR1 reads DFQATT; CDR2 reads SNEGSKA (reference sequence). The CDR3 loop reads CSAHKSDEQYF. The CDR3 DNA reads as TGCAGTGCTCATAAAAGCGACGAGCAGTACTTC.

The chain employs TRBV19 and TRBJ1-1, with unresolved D. The CDR3 is made up of 12 amino acids. Germline CDR1 reads LNHDA; CDR2 reads SQIVND (reference sequence). Trimming stripped 8 bases from V and 4 bases from J, with 11 bases between. The CDR3: CASYPGGTEAFF. The CDR3 DNA is TGTGCCAGTTACCCCGGCGGCACTGAAGCTTTCTTT.

The chain recombines TRBV11-2 with TRBJ2-7, with TRBD1 identical over 10 bases. The CDR3 is 15 residues long. J lost 3 bases, V lost 7 bases, and 9 bases had no gene match. Per the germline V gene, CDR1 is SGHAT and CDR2 is FQNNGV. DNA of the CDR3: TGTGCCAGCACTACAACCGGGACAGGGGTCTACGAGCAGTACTTC. Protein sequence: CASTTTGTGVYEQYF.

The chain has TRBV4-3 and TRBJ2-7; 7 positions agree with TRBD1. V lost 1 base and J lost 3; bases outside the gene matches: 3. Germline V CDR1 and CDR2: LGHNA, YSLEER. The CDR3 extends over 14 amino acids. The CDR3 nucleotides are TGCGCCAGCAGCCAAGGCAGACAGGGCTACGAGCAGTACTTC. Amino acids: CASSQGRQGYEQYF.

This chain uses TRBV9 with TRBJ2-7; 7 bases fit TRBD2. Unmatched junction bases numbered 14, after V lost 4 bases and J lost 4 bases. The CDR3 contains 16 residues. Germline CDR1 SGDLS, CDR2 YYNGEE. The CDR3 DNA sequence: TGTGCCAGCAGCCCATCCCCGTCAGCGGGACCTTACGAGCAGTACTTC. It encodes CASSPSPSAGPYEQYF.

This clone came up a few times. This rearrangement joins TRBV6-1 to TRBJ2-2, with D tentatively TRBD1 (6 bases). Germline values: CDR1 MNHNS, CDR2 SASEGT. The CDR3 is 15 residues long. Deletions cut 7 bases from V and 0 bases from J, with 12 bases between. CDR3 protein: CASTRDTPNTGELFF. The CDR3 DNA reads as TGTGCCAGCACTCGGGACACTCCGAACACCGGGGAGCTGTTTTTT.

CDR3 sequence (DNA): TGTGCCAGCAGCTTAGGGGTGGGCGCCGGCAATCAGCCCCAGCATTTT. This codes for CASSLGVGAGNQPQHF. The J gene is TRBJ1-5, the V gene TRBV11-2; no reliable D call. This CDR3 spans 16 amino acids. V was pared by 1 base and J by 2 bases, with 12 bases between. Germline V CDR1 and CDR2: SGHAT, FQNNGV.

This chain connects TRBV28 to TRBJ2-7, with D tentatively TRBD1 (5 bases). The CDR3 spans 15 residues. Germline loops: CDR1 MDHEN, CDR2 SYDVKM. The V end lost 4 bases, the J end lost 0 bases, and 13 bases lay between the germline ends. The CDR3 loop reads CASSSSQGGSYEQYF. As DNA, the CDR3 is TGTGCCAGCAGTTCCTCCCAGGGCGGCTCCTACGAGCAGTACTTC.

V gene TRBV5-8 combines with J gene TRBJ1-6; unclear D gene. Germline V gives CDR1 SGHTS, CDR2 YDEGEE. This CDR3 has 14 amino acids. Trimming took 1 base from V and 5 from J, leaving 7 bases between them. This CDR3 is CASSLPNHNSPLHF. In DNA form, the CDR3 reads TGTGCCAGCAGCTTGCCTAATCATAATTCACCCCTCCACTTT.